The 24 T cell receptor beta chains given below trace back to one sample, sequenced in a study of T-cell memory formation after mild COVID-19. TCRdb redid the calling of the 5' RACE reads with MiXCR, one entry per CDR3 protein. This table has 290,000 or so distinct CDR3 sequences, 19% appearing once. The sequencing sample was made of PBMCs or a T cell subset sorted from them (not recorded which). The receptors here all came from a man between 18 and 35 years old who had mild COVID-19 (a few samples of this study predate the infection). Cell type and time point are not known.

Only a few counts were recorded for this clonotype. The chain joins TRBV7-9 to TRBJ2-2; no firm D call. The CDR3 consists of 12 residues. Germline V gives CDR1 SEHNR, CDR2 FQNEAQ (reference sequence). V was pared by 5 bases and J by 5 bases, with 6 bases between. The CDR3 spells CASSAWTGELFF. DNA for the CDR3: TGTGCCAGCAGCGCGTGGACCGGGGAGCTGTTTTTT. The complete variable domain, with remaining parts taken from reference TRBV7-9 and TRBJ2-2, reads DTGVSQNPRHKITKRGQNVTFRCDPISEHNRLYWYRQTLGQGPEFLTYFQNEAQLEKSRLLSDRFSAERPKGSFSTLEIQRTEQGDSAMYLCASSAWTGELFFGEGSRLTVL.

This sequence joins TRBV20-1 and TRBJ2-3; D is unclear. V gave up 1 base and J gave up 8 bases, with 13 bases separating them. This CDR3 has 13 amino acids. Germline V lookup: CDR1 DFQATT, CDR2 SNEGSKA (reference sequence). CDR3 sequence (DNA): TGCAGTGCTAGAGCCCCGACTTACTTTACGCAGTATTTT. It is translated as CSARAPTYFTQYF.

In this sample, this clonotype turned up once. The rearrangement joins TRBV4-1 to TRBJ1-1; D is uncertain. The CDR3 totals 14 residues. The V gene's germline CDR1 is MGHRA and CDR2 YSYEKL. The V end lost 1 base, the J end lost 1 base, and 7 bases lay between the germline ends. The CDR3 nucleotides read TGCGCCAGCAGCCAAGGTATCGGGAACACTGAAGCTTTCTTT. Protein sequence: CASSQGIGNTEAFF.

The chain is built from TRBV12-3 or TRBV12-4 and TRBJ2-1; D is ambiguous. This CDR3 has 11 residues. V shed 6 bases and J shed 9 bases, with 9 bases lying between them. The CDR3 DNA sequence: TGTGCCAGCAGCCGTCCTGCTGAGCAGTTCTTC. Translated, it gives CASSRPAEQFF.

The chain employs TRBV12-3 or TRBV12-4 and TRBJ2-1; tentatively, D is TRBD1 (6 bases). Trimming cost V 2 bases and J 5 bases, with 13 bases left between them. This CDR3 has 15 amino acids. CDR3 protein: CASSLRQGTDNEQFF. The CDR3, as DNA: TGTGCCAGCAGTTTACGCCAGGGGACGGACAATGAGCAGTTCTTC.

The genes are TRBV10-3 and TRBJ2-7, with 8 bases identical to TRBD1. The CDR3 is 14 residues long. The J segment lost 6 bases and the V segment lost 7 bases, leaving 11 bases of the junction unmatched. Germline V gives CDR1 ENHRY, CDR2 SYGVKD. This chain's CDR3 is CAITKDREESEQYF. CDR3 coding DNA: TGTGCCATCACCAAGGACAGGGAAGAATCCGAGCAGTACTTC.

The gene calls are TRBV5-1 and TRBJ2-1, with 8 bases lining up with TRBD2. Germline CDR1 is SGHRS and CDR2 is YFSETQ. The ends lost 4 bases at V and 3 bases at J; junction bases unmatched: 9. The CDR3 has 16 amino acids. The chain's CDR3 is CASSDLAGAIYNEQFF. In DNA, the CDR3 is TGCGCCAGCAGCGATCTAGCGGGTGCTATCTACAATGAGCAGTTCTTC.

This chain connects TRBV24-1 to TRBJ1-5; 9 bases line up with TRBD1. The CDR3 contains 13 residues. Germline V gives CDR1 KGHDR, CDR2 SFDVKD. Unmatched junction bases numbered 2, after V lost 9 bases and J lost 3 bases. The DNA for the CDR3 is TGTGCCACCGGGACAGGGTACAATCAGCCCCAGCATTTT. Its protein product is CATGTGYNQPQHF.

This chain links TRBV10-3 with TRBJ2-3, with 12 bases lining up with TRBD2. The CDR3 covers 15 residues. Germline V gives CDR1 ENHRY, CDR2 SYGVKD. V was pared by 6 bases and J by 4 bases, with 5 bases of the junction left unmatched. CDR3 coding DNA: TGTGCCATCAGCGTGACTAGCGGGGGTTCAGATACGCAGTATTTT. Its translation is CAISVTSGGSDTQYF.

This clonotype has only a few counts. V usage is TRBV12-3 or TRBV12-4 and J usage is TRBJ2-3; the D call may be TRBD1 or TRBD2 (5 bases each). The CDR3 length is 13 residues. Trimming cost V 8 bases and J 5 bases, with 14 bases left between them. The CDR3 reads CASGEGWLDTQYF. CDR3 bases: TGTGCCAGCGGAGAGGGGTGGCTAGATACGCAGTATTTT.

This clonotype has a single count. V is TRBV7-8 and J is TRBJ2-7; possibly TRBD2 for D (5 bases). The V gene's germline CDR1 is SGHVS and CDR2 FQNEAQ. CDR3 length equals 16 residues. V was trimmed by 1 base and J by 9 bases, leaving 22 bases between them. The CDR3 bases are TGTGCCAGCAGCTTAGGCCGTTGGGGAGTGCTATTGGCGCAGTACTTC. This translates into CASSLGRWGVLLAQYF.

This chain joins TRBV4-2 and TRBJ2-7; 8 nucleotides align to TRBD1. The J segment lost 3 bases and the V segment lost 4 bases, leaving 2 bases of the junction unmatched. The CDR3 has 13 amino acids. Germline-derived CDR1 and CDR2 are LGHNA and YNFKEQ. CDR3: CASSPDRDYEQYF. The DNA of the CDR3 is TGTGCCAGCAGCCCGGACAGGGACTACGAGCAGTACTTC.

The rearrangement joins TRBV20-1 to TRBJ2-3; D may be TRBD2 (7 bases). Trimming shortened V by 1 base and J by 9 bases, and 11 bases separated the two germline ends. The CDR3 length is 12 residues. Germline lookup yields CDR1 DFQATT and CDR2 SNEGSKA (reference sequence). CDR3 coding DNA: TGCAGTGCTAGAGCGGGGGGCTTCACGCAGTATTTT. Its translation: CSARAGGFTQYF.

In DNA form, the CDR3 reads TGTGCCACCTCGCGAGTCGATAATTCACCCCTCCACTTT. It codes for CATSRVDNSPLHF. The V and J genes are TRBV27 and TRBJ1-6; no clear D gene. Germline CDR1 MNHEY, CDR2 SMNVEV (reference sequence). This CDR3 has 13 residues. Trimming took 10 bases from V and 5 from J, leaving 12 bases between them.

The chain carries TRBV11-2 and TRBJ2-7; D remains unclear. CDR1 and CDR2 from the germline V gene are SGHAT and FQNNGV. V lost 5 bases and J 3 bases, leaving 14 bases between the germline ends. The CDR3 extends over 14 amino acids. The CDR3 DNA follows: TGTGCCAGCAGCCCCGTATCGGCGATCTACGAGCAGTACTTC. Its translation: CASSPVSAIYEQYF.

The chain recombines TRBV7-2 with TRBJ2-1, with no clear D. Per germline, CDR1 SGHTA and CDR2 FQGNSA. The CDR3 is made up of 12 amino acids. Trimming cost V 4 bases and J 8 bases, with 9 bases left between them. The CDR3 bases are TGTGCCAGCAGCTCCCTCAGCTATGAGCAGTTCTTC. This encodes CASSSLSYEQFF.

This clonotype was picked up a small number of times. This sequence joins TRBV10-3 and TRBJ2-1; 11 bases map to TRBD2. CDR1 is ENHRY and CDR2 is SYGVKD in the germline V gene. The CDR3 runs 16 residues. J was trimmed by 5 bases and V by 2 bases; bases with no gene match: 5. The CDR3 region has the DNA TGTGCCATCAGTGAGAGGCCGGGACTAGCGGACAATGAGCAGTTCTTC. Translation: CAISERPGLADNEQFF.

The gene calls are TRBV4-3 and TRBJ2-7; TRBD2 agrees at 7 bases. Germline CDR1 LGHNA, CDR2 YSLEER. V shed 0 bases and J 7 bases; nucleotides not matched to a gene: 12. The CDR3 loop spans 16 amino acids. The CDR3 DNA follows: TGCGCCAGCAGCCAAGAGGGGAGGGCCCTAAGTCGGGAGCAGTACTTC. Translated: CASSQEGRALSREQYF.

A note on this clonotype: Mismatch with germline at one junction end may stem from a read error. The chain combines TRBV4-2 with TRBJ1-2; tentatively, D is TRBD1 (5 bases). This CDR3 contains 14 residues. Germline values: CDR1 LGHNA, CDR2 YNFKEQ. CDR3 in DNA: TGTGCCAGCAGACAAGACCGTGGGGGGGATGGCTACACCTTC. It encodes CASRQDRGGDGYTF.

This clonotype turned up a few times. The chain couples TRBV18 to TRBJ2-3, with 10 positions matching TRBD2. Per the germline V gene, CDR1 is KGHSH and CDR2 is LQKENI. This CDR3 contains 15 residues. The V and J ends lost 0 bases and 4 bases, in that order; junction bases with no gene match: 1. CDR3 DNA sequence: TGTGCCAGCTCACCACCTAGCGGGGGGTCAGATACGCAGTATTTT. As protein: CASSPPSGGSDTQYF.

This clonotype has more than one count but fewer than ten. V usage is TRBV7-2 and J usage is TRBJ2-1, with D unresolved. V lost 5 bases and J lost 10, with 12 bases in between. This CDR3 contains 12 residues. The germline CDR1 and CDR2 sequences are SGHTA and FQGNSA. The CDR3 sequence: CASSLPQLEQFF. The CDR3 DNA reads TGTGCCAGCAGCCTCCCGCAGCTAGAGCAGTTCTTC.

In DNA form, the CDR3 reads TGTGCCAGCAGTTTCCTCAGTGCTCCCTCCTACGAGCAGTACGTC. Translating gives CASSFLSAPSYEQYV. This chain connects TRBV6-2 or TRBV6-3 to TRBJ2-7; D unclear. Germline CDR1 and CDR2: MNHEY and SVGEGT. The V end lost 4 bases, the J end lost 0 bases, and 13 bases lay between the germline ends. The CDR3 runs to 15 residues.

This clonotype has just a few counts. The chain joins TRBV6-2 or TRBV6-3 to TRBJ1-3; D not certain. The CDR3 has 14 residues. Germline CDR1 reads MNHEY; CDR2 reads SVGEGT. Trimming removed 7 bases from V and 0 bases from J, with 10 bases in between. The CDR3 DNA follows: TGTGCCAGCAATCGGAGAAACTCTGGAAACACCATATATTTT. Protein sequence: CASNRRNSGNTIYF.

This clonotype was detected a few times. The V call is TRBV12-3 or TRBV12-4, the J call TRBJ1-2; 10 positions agree with TRBD1. With 8 bases clipped from V and 4 bases from J, the junction kept 7 bases outside the gene matches. The CDR3 extends over 14 amino acids. The chain's CDR3 is CASDRGLVSYGYTF. DNA for the CDR3: TGTGCCAGCGACAGGGGGCTGGTAAGCTATGGCTACACCTTC.